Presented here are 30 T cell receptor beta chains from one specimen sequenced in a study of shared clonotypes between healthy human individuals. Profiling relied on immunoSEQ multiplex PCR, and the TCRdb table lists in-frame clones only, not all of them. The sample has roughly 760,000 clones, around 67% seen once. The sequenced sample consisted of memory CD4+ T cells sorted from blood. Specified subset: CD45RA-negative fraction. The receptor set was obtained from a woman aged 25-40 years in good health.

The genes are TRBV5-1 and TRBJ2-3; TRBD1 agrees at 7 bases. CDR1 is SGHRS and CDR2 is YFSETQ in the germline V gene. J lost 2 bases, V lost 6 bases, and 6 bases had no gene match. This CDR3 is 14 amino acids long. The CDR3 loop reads CASNRDSSTDTQYF. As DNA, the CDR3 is TGCGCCAGCAACCGGGACAGTTCCACAGATACGCAGTATTTT. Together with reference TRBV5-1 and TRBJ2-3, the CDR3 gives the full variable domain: KAGVTQTPRYLIKTRGQQVTLSCSPISGHRSVSWYQQTPGQGLQFLFEYFSETQRNKGNFPGRFSGRQFSNSRSEMNVSTLELGDSALYLCASNRDSSTDTQYFGPGTRLTVL.

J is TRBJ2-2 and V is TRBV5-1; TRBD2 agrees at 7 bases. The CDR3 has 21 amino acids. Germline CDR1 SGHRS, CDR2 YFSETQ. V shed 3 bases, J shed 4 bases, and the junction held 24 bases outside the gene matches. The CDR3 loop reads CASSSKHSGDRGLGVTGELFF. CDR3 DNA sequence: TGCGCCAGCAGCTCTAAGCACAGCGGGGATCGTGGTTTGGGGGTCACCGGGGAGCTGTTTTTT.

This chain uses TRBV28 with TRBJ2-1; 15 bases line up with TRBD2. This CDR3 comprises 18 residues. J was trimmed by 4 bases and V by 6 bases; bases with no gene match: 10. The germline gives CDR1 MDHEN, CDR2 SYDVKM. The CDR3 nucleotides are TGTGCCAGCAGCTTCGGACTAGCGGGAGGGCCGTTTTACAATGAGCAGTTCTTC. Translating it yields CASSFGLAGGPFYNEQFF.

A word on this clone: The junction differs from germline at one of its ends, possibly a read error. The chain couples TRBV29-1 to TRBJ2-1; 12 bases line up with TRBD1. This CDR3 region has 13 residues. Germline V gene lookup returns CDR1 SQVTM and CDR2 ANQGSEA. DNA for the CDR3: TGCAGCGTAGGGACAGGGGGCTACACTGAGCAGTTCTTC. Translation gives CSVGTGGYTEQFF.

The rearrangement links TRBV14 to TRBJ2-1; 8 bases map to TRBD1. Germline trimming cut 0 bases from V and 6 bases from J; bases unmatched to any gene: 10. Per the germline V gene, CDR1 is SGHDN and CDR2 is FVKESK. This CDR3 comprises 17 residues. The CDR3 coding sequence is TGTGCCAGCAGCCAAGATCTTTGGAGGACAGGGAGCAATGAGCAGTTCTTC. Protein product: CASSQDLWRTGSNEQFF.

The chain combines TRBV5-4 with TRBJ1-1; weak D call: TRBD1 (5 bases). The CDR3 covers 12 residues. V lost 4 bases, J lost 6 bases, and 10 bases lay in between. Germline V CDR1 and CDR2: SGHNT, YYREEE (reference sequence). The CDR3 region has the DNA TGTGCCAGCAGCCAGGGTGTAGCTGAAGCTTTCTTT. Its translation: CASSQGVAEAFF.

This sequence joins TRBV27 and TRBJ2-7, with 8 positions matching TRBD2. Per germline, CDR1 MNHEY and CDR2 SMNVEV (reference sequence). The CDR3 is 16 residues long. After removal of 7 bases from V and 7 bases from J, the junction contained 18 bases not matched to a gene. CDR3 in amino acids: CASNAGRGALLREQYF. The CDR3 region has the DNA TGTGCCAGCAACGCTGGGCGGGGGGCCCTCCTACGGGAGCAGTACTTC.

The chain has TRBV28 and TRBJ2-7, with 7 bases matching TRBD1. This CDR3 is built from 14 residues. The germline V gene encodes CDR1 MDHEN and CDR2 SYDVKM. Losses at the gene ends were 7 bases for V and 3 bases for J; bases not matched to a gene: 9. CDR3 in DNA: TGTGCCAGCACCACCTTTGCAGGGGGCTACGAGCAGTACTTC. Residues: CASTTFAGGYEQYF.

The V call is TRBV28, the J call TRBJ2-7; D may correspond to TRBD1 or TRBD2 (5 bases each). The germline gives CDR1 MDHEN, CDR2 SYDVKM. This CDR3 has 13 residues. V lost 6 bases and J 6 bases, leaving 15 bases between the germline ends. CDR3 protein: CASSPGRLIEQYF. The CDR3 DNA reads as TGTGCCAGCAGCCCGGGACGGCTGATCGAGCAGTACTTC.

CDR3 sequence (DNA): TGTGCCAGCAGCCAAGGGCAGCCGCGGGGTGGAGATACGCAGTATTTT. Amino acid sequence: CASSQGQPRGGDTQYF. The genes are TRBV4-2 and TRBJ2-3; a possible D gene is TRBD2 (6 bases). Germline V CDR1 and CDR2: LGHNA, YNFKEQ. V was shortened by 1 base and J by 5 bases, with 16 bases between the two germline ends. The CDR3 is made up of 16 amino acids.

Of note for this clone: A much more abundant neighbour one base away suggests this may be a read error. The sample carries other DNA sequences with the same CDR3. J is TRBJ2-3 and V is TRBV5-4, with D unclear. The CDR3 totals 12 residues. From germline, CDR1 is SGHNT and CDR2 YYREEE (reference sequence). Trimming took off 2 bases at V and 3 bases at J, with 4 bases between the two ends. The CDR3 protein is CASSLATDTQYF. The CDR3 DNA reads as TGTGCCAGCAGCTTAGCGACAGATACGCAGTATTTT.

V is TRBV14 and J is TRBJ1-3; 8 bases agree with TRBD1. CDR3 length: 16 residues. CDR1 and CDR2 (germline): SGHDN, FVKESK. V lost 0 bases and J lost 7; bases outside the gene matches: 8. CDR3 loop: CASSQDFGQGRNTIYF. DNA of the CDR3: TGTGCCAGCAGCCAAGATTTCGGACAGGGTCGGAACACCATATATTTT.

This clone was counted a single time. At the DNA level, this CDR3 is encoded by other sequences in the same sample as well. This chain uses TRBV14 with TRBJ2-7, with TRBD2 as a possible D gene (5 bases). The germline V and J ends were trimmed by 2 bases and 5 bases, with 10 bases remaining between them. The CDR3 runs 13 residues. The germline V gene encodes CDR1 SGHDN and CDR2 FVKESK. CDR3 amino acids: CASSQSRGNEQYF. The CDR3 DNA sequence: TGTGCCAGCAGCCAATCCCGGGGAAACGAGCAGTACTTC.

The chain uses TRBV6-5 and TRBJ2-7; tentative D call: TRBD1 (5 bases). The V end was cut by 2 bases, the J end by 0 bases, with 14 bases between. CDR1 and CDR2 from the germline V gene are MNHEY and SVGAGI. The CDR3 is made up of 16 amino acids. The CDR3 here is CASSYDWGGSSYEQYF. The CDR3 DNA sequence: TGTGCCAGCAGTTACGATTGGGGCGGAAGCTCCTACGAGCAGTACTTC.

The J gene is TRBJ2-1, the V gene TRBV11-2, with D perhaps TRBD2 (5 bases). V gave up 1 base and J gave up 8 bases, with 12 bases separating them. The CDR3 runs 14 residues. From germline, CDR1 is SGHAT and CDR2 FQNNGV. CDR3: CASSLGGSVDEQFF. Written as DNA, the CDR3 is TGTGCCAGCAGCTTAGGAGGGAGTGTCGATGAGCAGTTCTTC. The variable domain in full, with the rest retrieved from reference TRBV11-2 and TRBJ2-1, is EAGVAQSPRYKIIEKRQSVAFWCNPISGHATLYWYQQILGQGPKLLIQFQNNGVVDDSQLPKDRFSAERLKGVDSTLKIQPAKLEDSAVYLCASSLGGSVDEQFFGPGTRLTVL.

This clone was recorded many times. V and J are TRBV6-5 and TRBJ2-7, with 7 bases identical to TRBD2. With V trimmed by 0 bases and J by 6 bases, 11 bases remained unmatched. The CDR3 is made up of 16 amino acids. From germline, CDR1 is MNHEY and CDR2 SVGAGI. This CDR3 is CASSYSAAGAGSEQYF. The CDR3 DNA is TGTGCCAGCAGTTACTCCGCCGCGGGAGCGGGTTCCGAGCAGTACTTC.

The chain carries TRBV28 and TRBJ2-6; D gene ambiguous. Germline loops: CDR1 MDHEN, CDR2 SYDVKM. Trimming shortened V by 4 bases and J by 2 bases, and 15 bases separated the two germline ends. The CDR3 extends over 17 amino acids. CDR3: CASSSRSSGTGANVLTF. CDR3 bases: TGTGCCAGCAGTTCACGGTCGAGTGGAACTGGGGCCAACGTCCTGACTTTC.

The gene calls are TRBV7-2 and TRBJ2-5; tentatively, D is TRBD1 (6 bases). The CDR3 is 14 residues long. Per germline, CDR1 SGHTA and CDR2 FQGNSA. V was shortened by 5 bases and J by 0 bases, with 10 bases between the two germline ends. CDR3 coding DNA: TGTGCCAGCAGCCTTCAGGGGTACCAAGAGACCCAGTACTTC. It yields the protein CASSLQGYQETQYF. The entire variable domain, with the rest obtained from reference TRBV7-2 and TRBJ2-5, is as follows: GAGVSQSPSNKVTEKGKDVELRCDPISGHTALYWYRQSLGQGLEFLIYFQGNSAPDKSGLPSDRFSAERTGGSVSTLTIQRTQQEDSAVYLCASSLQGYQETQYFGPGTRLLVL.

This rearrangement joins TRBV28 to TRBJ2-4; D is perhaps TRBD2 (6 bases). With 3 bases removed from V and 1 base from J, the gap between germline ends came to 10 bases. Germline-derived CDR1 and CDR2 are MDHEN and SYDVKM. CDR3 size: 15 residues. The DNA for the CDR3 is TGTGCCAGCAGTTTCGGTGGGGGGGCCAAAAACATTCAGTACTTC. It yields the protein CASSFGGGAKNIQYF.

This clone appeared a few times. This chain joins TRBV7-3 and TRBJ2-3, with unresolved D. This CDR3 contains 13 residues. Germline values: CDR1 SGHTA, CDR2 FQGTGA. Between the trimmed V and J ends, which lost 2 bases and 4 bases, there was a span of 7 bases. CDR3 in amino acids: CASSLVNADTQYF. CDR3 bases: TGTGCCAGCAGCTTAGTGAATGCAGATACGCAGTATTTT.

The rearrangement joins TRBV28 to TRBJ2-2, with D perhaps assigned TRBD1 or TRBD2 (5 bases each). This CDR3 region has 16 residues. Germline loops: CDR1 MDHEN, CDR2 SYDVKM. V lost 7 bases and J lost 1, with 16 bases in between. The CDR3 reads CASNRGDGLNTGELFF. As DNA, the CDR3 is TGTGCCAGCAACCGGGGCGACGGGTTGAACACCGGGGAGCTGTTTTTT.

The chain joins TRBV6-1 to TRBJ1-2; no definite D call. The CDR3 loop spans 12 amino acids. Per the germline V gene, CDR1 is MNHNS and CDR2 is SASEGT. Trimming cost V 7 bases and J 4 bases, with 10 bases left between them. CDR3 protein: CASKTDLYGYTF. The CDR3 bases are TGTGCCAGCAAGACTGACCTCTATGGCTACACCTTC.

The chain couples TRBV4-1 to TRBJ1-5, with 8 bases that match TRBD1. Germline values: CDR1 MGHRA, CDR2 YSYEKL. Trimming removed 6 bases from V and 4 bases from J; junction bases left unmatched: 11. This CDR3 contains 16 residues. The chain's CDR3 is CASRITDRGKNQPQHF. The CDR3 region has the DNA TGCGCCAGCAGAATTACCGACAGGGGTAAGAATCAGCCCCAGCATTTT.

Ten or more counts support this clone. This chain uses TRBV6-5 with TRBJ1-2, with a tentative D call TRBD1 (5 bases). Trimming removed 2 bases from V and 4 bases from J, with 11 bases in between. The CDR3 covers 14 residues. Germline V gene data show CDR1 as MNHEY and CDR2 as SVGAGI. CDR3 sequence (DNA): TGTGCCAGCAGTTACGGGGCGCGGGGCTATGGCTACACCTTC. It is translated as CASSYGARGYGYTF.

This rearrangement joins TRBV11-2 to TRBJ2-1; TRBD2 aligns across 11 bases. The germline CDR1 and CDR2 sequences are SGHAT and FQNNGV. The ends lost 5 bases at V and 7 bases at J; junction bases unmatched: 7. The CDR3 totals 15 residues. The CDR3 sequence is CASSHSGRAGNEQFF. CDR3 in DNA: TGTGCCAGCAGCCATAGCGGGAGGGCCGGGAATGAGCAGTTCTTC.

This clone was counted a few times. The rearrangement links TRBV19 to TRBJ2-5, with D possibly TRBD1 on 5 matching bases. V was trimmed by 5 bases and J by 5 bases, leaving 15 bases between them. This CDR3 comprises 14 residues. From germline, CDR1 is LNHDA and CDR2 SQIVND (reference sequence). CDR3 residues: CASSPQGNGETQYF. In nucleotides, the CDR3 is TGTGCCAGTAGTCCTCAGGGTAATGGGGAGACCCAGTACTTC.

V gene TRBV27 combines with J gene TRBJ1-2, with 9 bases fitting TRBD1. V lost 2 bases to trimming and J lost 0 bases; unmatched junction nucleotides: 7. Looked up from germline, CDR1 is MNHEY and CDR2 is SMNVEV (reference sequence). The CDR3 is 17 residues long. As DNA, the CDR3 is TGTGCCAGCAGTTTACGACAGGGGGGGACCACTAACTATGGCTACACCTTC. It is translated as CASSLRQGGTTNYGYTF.

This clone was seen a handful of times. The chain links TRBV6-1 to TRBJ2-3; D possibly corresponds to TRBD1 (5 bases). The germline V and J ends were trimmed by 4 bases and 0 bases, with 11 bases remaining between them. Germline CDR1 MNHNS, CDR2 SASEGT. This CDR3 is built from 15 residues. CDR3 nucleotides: TGTGCCAGCAGTGGAAGGACATCTAGCACAGATACGCAGTATTTT. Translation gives CASSGRTSSTDTQYF.

CDR3: CASSPRAGARGEQYF. CDR3 nucleotides: TGTGCCAGCAGTCCCCGGGCGGGGGCGCGGGGCGAGCAGTACTTC. The J gene is TRBJ2-7, the V gene TRBV28; perhaps TRBD2 as D (7 bases). There are 15 residues in the CDR3. Germline CDR1 is MDHEN and CDR2 is SYDVKM. V lost 5 bases and J 6 bases, leaving 20 bases between the germline ends.

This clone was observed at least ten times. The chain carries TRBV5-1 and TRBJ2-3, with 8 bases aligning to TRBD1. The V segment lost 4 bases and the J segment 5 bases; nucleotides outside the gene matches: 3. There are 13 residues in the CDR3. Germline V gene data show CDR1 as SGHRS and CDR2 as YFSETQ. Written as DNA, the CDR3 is TGCGCCAGCAGCCAACAGGGGGAAGATACGCAGTATTTT. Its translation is CASSQQGEDTQYF.